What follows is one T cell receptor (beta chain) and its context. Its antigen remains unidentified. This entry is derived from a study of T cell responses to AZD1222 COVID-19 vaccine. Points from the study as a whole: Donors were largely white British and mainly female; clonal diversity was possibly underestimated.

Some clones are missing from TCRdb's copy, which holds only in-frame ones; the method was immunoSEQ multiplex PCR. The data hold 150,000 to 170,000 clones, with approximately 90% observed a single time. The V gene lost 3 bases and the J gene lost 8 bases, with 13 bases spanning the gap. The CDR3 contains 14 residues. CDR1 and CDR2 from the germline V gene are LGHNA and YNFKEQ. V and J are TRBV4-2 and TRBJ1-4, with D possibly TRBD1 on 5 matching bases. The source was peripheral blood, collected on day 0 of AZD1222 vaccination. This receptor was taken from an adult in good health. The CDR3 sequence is CASSQGLGGEKLFF. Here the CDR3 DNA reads TGTGCCAGCAGCCAGGGGCTGGGAGGCGAAAAACTGTTTTTT.